This T cell receptor (beta chain) was recorded in a study of T cell repertoires in cytomegalovirus infection (dated by TCRdb to about 2019). Background for the entire study: The HLA type of each donor mattered for the analysis, because public TCR beta signatures pointed to carriage of CMV infection along with the matching HLA type. Beyond this particular receptor, the publication reports: Cumulative frequency of public TCR beta family members discriminated carriers of CMV infection plus the relevant HLA type in this cohort and an independent approximately 360-donor cohort. The ex vivo response was dominated by HLA-C-restricted CMV-specific TCR beta clonotypes, and the single most frequent clonotype in two of eight donors was supplied by these HLA-C-restricted clonotypes.

Data came from an Illumina HiSeq 1500. The raw public reads went through TCRdb reprocessing: fastp at Q25, MiXCR clone calling, in-frame beta chains kept. Each record represents a unique CDR3 protein, reported with the most common genes and DNA among its rows. The sample data list about 320,000 distinct CDR3 sequences, and 8% to 10% of these were observed just once. The ten top clones hold about 3.9% of the sample. V lost 2 bases and J lost 4 bases, and the count of bases not matched to a germline gene is 11. Counted from cysteine to phenylalanine, this CDR3 has 16 amino acids. CDR3 DNA is the only sequence kept; it has 48 bases, read in frame from the first base. In the germline V gene (reference sequence), CDR1 corresponds to DFQATT and CDR2 to SNEGSKA. Note on this clonotype: Its binding antigen is unknown. Per-base qualities were not stored, and no clone one base away is much larger.

The source is a human donor in good health (CMV status not recorded). Some clones in this sample may be carry-over from other donors' samples. Sequencing was performed on PBMCs. Recombination connected TRBV20-1 to TRBJ2-7; 10 bases in the junction line up with TRBD2. The DNA sequence reads TGCAGTGCTAGAACTAGCGGGAAAGGGAGAGTTTACGAGCAGTACTTC. This gives the protein CSARTSGKGRVYEQYF.